This T cell receptor (beta chain) was retrieved from a study of Ad26.COV2.S vaccination and SARS-CoV-2 variants. Germline V gene lookup returns CDR1 SGHDN and CDR2 FVKESK. There are 13 residues in the CDR3. The V gene lost 4 bases and the J gene lost 7 bases, with 13 bases spanning the gap. The treatment denotes: some 20 received Ad26.COV2.S at low or high dose, single or two shots; about 5 received placebo; per-sample allocation not given. Samples came from day 63 after the first vaccine or placebo injection. The repertoire was sequenced with immunoSEQ multiplex PCR; TCRdb's copy has only in-frame clones and lacks some. The sample has hundreds of thousands of clones; around 88% are singletons.

V gene TRBV14 combines with J gene TRBJ1-2; the D is unclear. The material sequenced was peripheral blood, taken in a trial of Ad26.COV2.S vaccine versus placebo. The TCR was taken from a person between 18 and 60 years old who received the Ad26.COV2.S COVID-19 vaccine or a placebo. CDR3 loop: CASSPAGVIGYTF. In DNA form, the CDR3 reads TGTGCCAGCAGCCCCGCAGGAGTGATTGGCTACACCTTC.